Below are 27 T cell receptor beta chains sequenced from a single sample in a study of control samples from healthy donors and cancer patients. TCRdb keeps only in-frame clones here, not all; method: immunoSEQ multiplex PCR. The sample includes approximately 100,000 clones, approximately 89% of them seen just once. What was sequenced was blood. These receptor sequences come from a man aged 25-45 years in good health.

This clone appeared a few times. Sequence at one end of the junction differs from germline and may be a read error. V is TRBV5-8 and J is TRBJ2-2; D is undetermined. Germline V lookup: CDR1 SGHTS, CDR2 YDEGEE. CDR3 length: 14 residues. The CDR3 DNA reads as TGTGCCAGCAGCTTGGATACGAATACCGGGGAGCTGTTTTTT. Translating gives CASSLDTNTGELFF. The complete variable domain, with remaining parts taken from reference TRBV5-8 and TRBJ2-2, reads EAGVTQSPTHLIKTRGQQATLRCSPISGHTSVYWYQQALGLGLQFLLWYDEGEERNRGNFPPRFSGRQFPNYSSELNVNALELEDSALYLCASSLDTNTGELFFGEGSRLTVL.

This clone was detected only a few times. The rearrangement uses TRBV4-1 and TRBJ1-5; D uncertain. The V end lost 3 bases, the J end lost 0 bases, and 9 bases lay between the germline ends. The CDR3 is 15 residues long. Per germline, CDR1 MGHRA and CDR2 YSYEKL. The CDR3 sequence is CASSHSFGSNQPQHF. The CDR3 bases are TGCGCCAGCAGCCACAGTTTCGGTAGCAATCAGCCCCAGCATTTT.

This clone was seen a single time. In DNA form, the CDR3 reads TGTGCCAGCTCAGGGGTCACAGGGGCCACCGGGGAGCTGTTTTTT. It is translated as CASSGVTGATGELFF. The chain couples TRBV6-5 to TRBJ2-2, with 7 bases fitting TRBD1. The length of the CDR3 is 15 residues. Germline loops: CDR1 MNHEY, CDR2 SVGAGI. The V segment lost 8 bases and the J segment 4 bases; nucleotides outside the gene matches: 10.

V is TRBV5-1 and J is TRBJ1-2; TRBD1 matches at 12 bases. The CDR3 loop spans 15 amino acids. With 0 bases clipped from V and 6 bases from J, the junction kept 3 bases outside the gene matches. Germline V lookup: CDR1 SGHRS, CDR2 YFSETQ. CDR3 loop: CASSLVGQGANGYTF. The CDR3, as DNA: TGCGCCAGCAGCTTGGTGGGACAGGGGGCGAATGGCTACACCTTC. The full variable domain, rest sourced from reference TRBV5-1 and TRBJ1-2, is KAGVTQTPRYLIKTRGQQVTLSCSPISGHRSVSWYQQTPGQGLQFLFEYFSETQRNKGNFPGRFSGRQFSNSRSEMNVSTLELGDSALYLCASSLVGQGANGYTFGSGTRLTVV.

The chain employs TRBV6-5 and TRBJ2-3; TRBD1 or TRBD2 may be the D gene (5 bases each). The germline V gene encodes CDR1 MNHEY and CDR2 SVGAGI. The germline V and J ends were trimmed by 5 bases and 0 bases, with 9 bases remaining between them. This CDR3 contains 14 residues. CDR3 sequence (DNA): TGTGCCAGCAGTCACCGGGACAGCACAGATACGCAGTATTTT. Residues: CASSHRDSTDTQYF.

The V and J genes are TRBV24-1 and TRBJ2-1; 8 bases line up with TRBD1. The V segment lost 11 bases and the J segment 6 bases; nucleotides outside the gene matches: 5. This CDR3 region has 12 residues. Looked up from germline, CDR1 is KGHDR and CDR2 is SFDVKD. Here the CDR3 DNA reads TGTGCCAGCGCCGACAGGGGCAATGAGCAGTTCTTC. Protein product: CASADRGNEQFF.

This CDR3 is CSVDFLGNYGYTF. The CDR3 DNA is TGCAGCGTTGACTTCCTGGGGAACTATGGCTACACCTTC. This chain uses TRBV29-1 with TRBJ1-2; D remains ambiguous. Germline V CDR1 and CDR2: SQVTM, ANQGSEA. Trimming removed 3 bases from V and 2 bases from J, with 10 bases in between. This CDR3 comprises 13 residues.

This chain uses TRBV27 with TRBJ1-5, with D perhaps TRBD1 (5 bases). V was trimmed by 2 bases and J by 3 bases, leaving 14 bases between them. The germline CDR1 and CDR2 sequences are MNHEY and SMNVEV (reference sequence). CDR3 length equals 16 residues. The CDR3 is CASSLQGRPSNQPQHF. In DNA, the CDR3 is TGTGCCAGCAGTTTACAGGGTCGTCCCTCCAATCAGCCCCAGCATTTT.

The chain combines TRBV11-2 with TRBJ2-3, with 10 positions matching TRBD2. This CDR3 comprises 17 residues. Unmatched junction bases numbered 9, after V lost 2 bases and J lost 4 bases. CDR1 and CDR2 (germline): SGHAT, FQNNGV. CDR3 in amino acids: CASSLQRGGRAADTQYF. CDR3 DNA sequence: TGTGCCAGCAGCTTACAGCGGGGGGGCCGTGCCGCAGATACGCAGTATTTT.

V usage is TRBV19 and J usage is TRBJ1-5, with no clear D. V lost 0 bases to trimming and J lost 5 bases, with 14 bases between them. The germline gives CDR1 LNHDA, CDR2 SQIVND (reference sequence). This CDR3 contains 16 residues. This CDR3 is CASSIDHLAGDQPQHF. Written as DNA, the CDR3 is TGTGCCAGTAGTATAGATCATTTAGCTGGGGATCAGCCCCAGCATTTT. Looking up the rest from reference TRBV19 and TRBJ1-5 gives the full variable domain: DGGITQSPKYLFRKEGQNVTLSCEQNLNHDAMYWYRQDPGQGLRLIYYSQIVNDFQKGDIAEGYSVSREKKESFPLTVTSAQKNPTAFYLCASSIDHLAGDQPQHFGDGTRLSIL.

J is TRBJ1-6 and V is TRBV6-6, with TRBD1 identical over 10 bases. The V gene's germline CDR1 is MNHNY and CDR2 SVGAGI (reference sequence). The length of the CDR3 is 15 residues. V lost 4 bases and J lost 8; bases outside the gene matches: 5. CDR3 sequence reads: CASSLGQGGDSPLHF. CDR3 sequence (DNA): TGTGCCAGCAGTTTAGGACAGGGGGGAGATTCACCCCTCCACTTT.

V is TRBV5-1 and J is TRBJ2-4; 9 bases map to TRBD2. The germline V gene has CDR1 SGHRS and CDR2 YFSETQ. Trimming cost V 2 bases and J 1 base; bases outside gene matches: 4. The CDR3 is 16 amino acids. CDR3 DNA sequence: TGCGCCAGCAGCTTTAGCGGGGGTTTTGCCAAAAACATTCAGTACTTC. Translation gives CASSFSGGFAKNIQYF.

This chain connects TRBV12-3 or TRBV12-4 to TRBJ1-1; the D is unclear. CDR3 length equals 13 residues. Trimming left V 6 bases short and J 12 bases short, with 20 bases between. CDR3 amino acids: CASSPSGISVSFF. The CDR3 DNA follows: TGTGCCAGCAGCCCTTCCGGGATATCAGTATCTTTCTTT.

This clone was detected once. The V gene is TRBV6-5, the J gene TRBJ2-5; no reliable D call. Per the germline V gene, CDR1 is MNHEY and CDR2 is SVGAGI. Trimming shortened V by 4 bases and J by 7 bases, and 19 bases separated the two germline ends. The CDR3 extends over 15 amino acids. CDR3 amino acids: CASSFPTESSGTQYF. CDR3 DNA: TGTGCCAGCAGTTTTCCCACGGAAAGCTCAGGGACCCAGTACTTC.

This rearrangement joins TRBV7-6 to TRBJ1-2, with D possibly TRBD1 on 5 matching bases. The V gene's germline CDR1 is SGHVS and CDR2 FNYEAQ. There are 15 residues in the CDR3. Between the trimmed V and J ends, which lost 4 bases and 3 bases, there was a span of 15 bases. The CDR3 DNA reads TGTGCCAGCAGCTCGGGACTGGACGGATACTATGGCTACACCTTC. The encoded protein is CASSSGLDGYYGYTF.

The chain is built from TRBV11-1 and TRBJ2-5; TRBD2 might be the D (6 bases). Germline CDR1 is SGHAT and CDR2 is FQDESV (reference sequence). The CDR3 is 14 residues long. The germline V and J ends were trimmed by 5 bases and 5 bases, with 15 bases remaining between them. The CDR3 nucleotides are TGTGCCAGCAGCCCGACTAGTCCCCGGGAGACCCAGTACTTC. It yields the protein CASSPTSPRETQYF.

CDR3 region: CASSPQQGRGGYTF. The CDR3 DNA is TGTGCCAGCAGCCCTCAACAGGGGAGAGGAGGCTACACCTTC. This chain links TRBV5-4 with TRBJ1-2; 7 bases agree with TRBD1. The CDR3 runs 14 residues. V shed 4 bases and J 8 bases; nucleotides not matched to a gene: 11. The V gene's germline CDR1 is SGHNT and CDR2 YYREEE (reference sequence).

The table lists this clone with a count of one. The chain is built from TRBV7-2 and TRBJ1-1, with 9 bases matching TRBD1. After removal of 4 bases from V and 5 bases from J, the junction contained 8 bases not matched to a gene. The CDR3 sequence is 15 residues long. Germline V CDR1 and CDR2: SGHTA, FQGNSA. The CDR3 DNA reads TGTGCCAGCAGCTCCCAGGGACAGGGCGGGACTGAAGCTTTCTTT. This sequence encodes CASSSQGQGGTEAFF.

V and J are TRBV7-6 and TRBJ1-1; D remains unclear. The ends were cut back, 5 bases at V and 5 bases at J, with 15 bases in the middle. Per the germline V gene, CDR1 is SGHVS and CDR2 is FNYEAQ. This CDR3 has 14 amino acids. The CDR3 region has the DNA TGTGCCAGCAGCCCCGGAGGGCTCGATACTGAAGCTTTCTTT. Its translation: CASSPGGLDTEAFF.

V gene TRBV6-1 combines with J gene TRBJ1-5; D remains ambiguous. Between the trimmed V and J ends, which lost 2 bases and 0 bases, there was a span of 8 bases. Looked up from germline, CDR1 is MNHNS and CDR2 is SASEGT. The CDR3 is 15 residues long. CDR3 DNA sequence: TGTGCCAGCAGTGAATGGGAGCCTAGCAATCAGCCCCAGCATTTT. Its protein is CASSEWEPSNQPQHF.

The chain recombines TRBV24-1 with TRBJ2-3; tentative D call: TRBD2 (5 bases). The CDR3 has 14 amino acids. Germline CDR1 KGHDR, CDR2 SFDVKD. Trimming pared 3 bases from V and 4 bases from J, leaving 10 bases between. The CDR3 DNA reads TGTGCCACCAGTGATACCAGGCGGGCAGATACGCAGTATTTT. Amino acid sequence: CATSDTRRADTQYF.

As for this clone: This CDR3 is also generated by other DNA sequences in the sample. The V call is TRBV5-6, the J call TRBJ2-3; 9 bases fit TRBD2. V shed 0 bases and J 0 bases; nucleotides not matched to a gene: 2. Germline V gives CDR1 SGHDT, CDR2 YYEEEE. The CDR3 is made up of 16 amino acids. CDR3 DNA: TGTGCCAGCAGCTTGGTACTAGCGGGCAGCACAGATACGCAGTATTTT. Protein sequence: CASSLVLAGSTDTQYF.

The chain is built from TRBV5-4 and TRBJ2-6; no clear D. CDR3 length: 15 amino acids. The V gene's germline CDR1 is SGHNT and CDR2 YYREEE (reference sequence). V was shortened by 0 bases and J by 0 bases, with 4 bases between the two germline ends. The CDR3: CASSLGLSGANVLTF. CDR3 sequence (DNA): TGTGCCAGCAGCTTGGGCCTCTCTGGGGCCAACGTCCTGACTTTC.

The V call is TRBV4-1, the J call TRBJ1-4; 9 bases agree with TRBD1. The CDR3 loop spans 15 amino acids. V shed 4 bases, J shed 7 bases, and the junction held 7 bases outside the gene matches. Per the germline V gene, CDR1 is MGHRA and CDR2 is YSYEKL. This CDR3 is CASSLPGQGSEKLFF. The CDR3 bases are TGCGCCAGCAGCCTCCCTGGACAGGGGTCTGAAAAACTGTTTTTT.

This chain uses TRBV29-1 with TRBJ1-1; no reliable D call. Germline lookup yields CDR1 SQVTM and CDR2 ANQGSEA. With 4 bases removed from V and 0 bases from J, the gap between germline ends came to 18 bases. CDR3 length: 16 residues. The CDR3 reads CSVATFSARLNTEAFF. Here the CDR3 DNA reads TGCAGCGTTGCAACCTTCAGCGCCCGACTGAACACTGAAGCTTTCTTT.

The chain employs TRBV7-2 and TRBJ1-1, with D unclear. V lost 0 bases and J lost 3, with 8 bases in between. This CDR3 is built from 14 residues. Germline V gene lookup returns CDR1 SGHTA and CDR2 FQGNSA. CDR3 nucleotide sequence: TGTGCCAGCAGCTTAGCGGCAGGCTACACTGAAGCTTTCTTT. Protein: CASSLAAGYTEAFF.

The V call is TRBV6-1, the J call TRBJ2-5, with 7 bases aligning to TRBD2. J lost 5 bases, V lost 2 bases, and 5 bases had no gene match. This CDR3 has 14 amino acids. Per the germline V gene, CDR1 is MNHNS and CDR2 is SASEGT. The CDR3 region is CASSEKGRGETQYF. As DNA, the CDR3 is TGTGCCAGCAGTGAAAAGGGGCGGGGGGAGACCCAGTACTTC.